This T cell receptor beta chain was captured in a study of PD-L1 blockade in urothelial cancer. Measured with immunoSEQ multiplex PCR; TCRdb has only the in-frame clones, and not every one. This table has fewer than 60,000 clones, about 80% appearing once. Germline V gives CDR1 LNHNV, CDR2 YYDKDF (reference sequence). The CDR3 covers 14 residues. Trimming removed 1 base at V and 5 bases at J, with 12 bases between. Time point noted: pretreatment peripheral blood. This sample comprised PBMCs, obtained around atezolizumab (anti-PD-L1) treatment. The chain is built from TRBV15 and TRBJ2-7; D gene unclear. This receptor was identified in a man aged 45-65 years with urothelial cancer. CDR3 DNA: TGTGCCACCAGCAGAGGACAAGAAGGTAACGAGCAGTACTTC. It codes for CATSRGQEGNEQYF.